A selection of T cell receptor beta chains follows, all from one sample in a study of blood T cells in healthy people across ages. TCRdb ran MiXCR on the 5' RACE reads and lists one entry per CDR3 protein. The table lists 800,000 or so distinct CDR3 sequences, more than 20% of them singletons, with 3% to 4.5% in the top ten. These same records also appear under a second study, on T cells of mothers and their children.

Source material: blood. All receptors derive from a boy younger than 18 in good health. Each CDR3 is given with its conserved first and last residue. The order of the fields is V gene, D gene, clone size, J gene, CDR3 length, CDR3 DNA, CDR3 protein. A D gene is named only where the DNA matches it firmly. The size of a clone is reported for some rows only, either as once, few or many, or as a class for expanded clones.

>TRBV5-1|-|many|TRBJ1-1|13
TGCGCCAGCAGCCCACTCAGGGGCACTGAAGCTTTCTTT
CASSPLRGTEAFF
>TRBV29-1|-|few|TRBJ2-7|11
TGCAGCGTTACTCAGGGTGTTAAGCAGTACTTC
CSVTQGVKQYF
>TRBV5-5|-|few|TRBJ2-1|15
TGTGCCAGCAGCTTGGAGGTACAGCAATACAATGAGCAGTTCTTC
CASSLEVQQYNEQFF
>TRBV3-1|TRBD2|few|TRBJ2-5|16
TGTGCCAGCAGCCAAACCGGGGGGGGCGCCCCACGCACCCAGTACTTC
CASSQTGGGAPRTQYF
>TRBV27|TRBD1|few|TRBJ1-2|13
TGTGCCAGCTGGGGACAGGGGGAAAATCGCTACACCTTC
CASWGQGENRYTF
>TRBV4-1|-|-|TRBJ2-5|17
TGCGCCAGCAGCCAAGGGGATACAGGGATTAACCAAGAGACCCAGTCCTTC
CASSQGDTGINQETQSF
>TRBV11-3|-|-|TRBJ2-1|14
TGTGCCAGCAGCTTATATCAAGGCGGCAACGAGCAGTTCTTC
CASSLYQGGNEQFF
>TRBV5-1|TRBD1|few|TRBJ2-7|15
TGCGCCAGCAGCTTGGGCGACAGGGTTCCCTACGAGCAGTACTTC
CASSLGDRVPYEQYF
>TRBV20-1|-|-|TRBJ2-5|21
-
CTNTAVLEIGLAGGGQETQYF
>TRBV24-1|-|-|TRBJ2-7|14
TGTGCCACCAGTGATGGAGGCCGGGGCTACGAGCAGTACTTC
CATSDGGRGYEQYF
>TRBV7-2|-|few|TRBJ2-5|13
TGTGGCAGCAGCTTAGTGCCGGGGGAGACCCGGTACTTC
CGSSLVPGETRYF
>TRBV9|-|-|TRBJ1-1|12
TGTGTCAGGAGCCCCCAGAGAGGTGAAGCTTTCTTT
CVRSPQRGEAFF
>TRBV29-1|-|-|TRBJ2-1|13
TGCAGCGTTGAAGGGAGCGGCACCCTTGAGCAGTTCTTC
CSVEGSGTLEQFF
>TRBV7-8|-|few|TRBJ1-2|14
TGTGCCAGCAGCTTAAACAGCCCACCTTATGGCTACACCTTC
CASSLNSPPYGYTF
>TRBV29-1|-|few|TRBJ1-3|11
TGCAGCGTTGAAGGTGGAAACACCATATATTTT
CSVEGGNTIYF
>TRBV7-2|-|few|TRBJ2-3|14
TGTGCCAGCAGCTTAGGGCGGGGTTCAGATACGCAGTATTTT
CASSLGRGSDTQYF
>TRBV5-1|TRBD2|-|TRBJ2-3|18
TGCGCCAGCAGCACCCGTACACTAGCGGGAGGAGGCACAGATACGCAGTATTTT
CASSTRTLAGGGTDTQYF
>TRBV20-1|-|few|TRBJ2-7|16
TGCAGTGCTAGAGGGAACTCCGGGACGGAGACCTACGAGCAGTACTTC
CSARGNSGTETYEQYF
>TRBV29-1|-|-|TRBJ1-5|12
TGCAGCGTCGTCAACGGGGATCAGCCCCAGCATTTT
CSVVNGDQPQHF
>TRBV29-1|-|-|TRBJ1-4|17
TGCAGCGTGCCCTTCCCCGGACAATTAACAACTAATGAAAAACTGTTTTTT
CSVPFPGQLTTNEKLFF
>TRBV27|TRBD1|once|TRBJ1-4|15
TGTGCCAGCAGTGACCGAGGACAGGGGGCCGGAAAACTGTTTTTT
CASSDRGQGAGKLFF
>TRBV6-5|-|-|TRBJ1-3|14
TGTGCCAGCAATACGGGCCGGTCTGGAAACACCATATATTTT
CASNTGRSGNTIYF
>TRBV2|-|-|TRBJ1-1|13
TGTGCCAGCAGTGAGAATGCGCAGGGTGAAGCTTTCTTT
CASSENAQGEAFF
>TRBV29-1|TRBD1|-|TRBJ1-2|13
TGCAGCAGTGACAGGGAAGACCCCTATGGCTACACCTTC
CSSDREDPYGYTF
>TRBV9|-|many|TRBJ2-7|13
TGTGCCAGCAGCGTAGGACCTTCCTACGAGCAGTACTTC
CASSVGPSYEQYF
>TRBV2|-|-|TRBJ2-4|15
TGTGCCAGCAGTATAGCAGGGATAGCCAAAAACATTCAGTACTTC
CASSIAGIAKNIQYF
>TRBV7-9|-|few|TRBJ2-4|15
TGTGCCAGCAGCATCAGCGGGGGGACAGGAAACATTCAGTACTTC
CASSISGGTGNIQYF
>TRBV29-1|TRBD2|few|TRBJ2-2|13
TGCAGCGGGGGGGGATTAAACACCGGGGAGCTGTTTTTT
CSGGGLNTGELFF
>TRBV27|-|few|TRBJ2-3|12
TGTGCCAGCAGTTCCATGGCAGATACGCAGTATTTT
CASSSMADTQYF
>TRBV6-5|TRBD1|-|TRBJ1-4|14
TGTGCCAGCAGCCGGGGACAGCATAATGAAAAACTGTTTTTT
CASSRGQHNEKLFF
>TRBV29-1|-|few|TRBJ2-1|14
TGCAGTCTACCCAACGGGAACTCCTACAATGAGCAGTTCTTC
CSLPNGNSYNEQFF
>TRBV7-3|-|many|TRBJ2-5|13
TGTGCCAGCAGCTTAAGTTTACAAGAGACCCAGTACTTC
CASSLSLQETQYF
>TRBV3-1|TRBD1|few|TRBJ1-2|16
TGTGCCAGCAGCCAAGAAAGAGACAGGGGGCCGATAGGCTACACCTTC
CASSQERDRGPIGYTF
>TRBV5-1|TRBD1|once|TRBJ2-1|16
TGCGCCAGCAGCTTGACTGGACAGGGGGCTGGGAATGAGCAGTTCTTC
CASSLTGQGAGNEQFF
>TRBV29-1|TRBD2|-|TRBJ2-7|14
TGCAGCGTTGCCGGGACTAGCGGCACCTACGAGCAGTACTTC
CSVAGTSGTYEQYF
>TRBV2|-|once|TRBJ1-1|14
TGTGCCCGCAGTGAAAGGGTCCTGAACACTGAAGCTTTCTTT
CARSERVLNTEAFF
>TRBV28|TRBD1|-|TRBJ1-2|16
TGTGCCAGCGGATATGGAAGACAGGGGGCGGACTATGGCTACACCTTC
CASGYGRQGADYGYTF
>TRBV4-3|TRBD1|-|TRBJ1-1|15
TGCGCCAGCAGCCAAGATGAGGGGACAGGCACTGAAGCTTTCTTT
CASSQDEGTGTEAFF
>TRBV5-4|-|once|TRBJ1-1|14
TGTGCCAGCAGCGGAAAGACAGATGCAACTGAAGCTTTCTTT
CASSGKTDATEAFF
>TRBV7-6|TRBD2|few|TRBJ2-7|15
TGTGCCAGCAGCAAACGTAGCGGGAGGGCCGCCGAGCAGTACTTC
CASSKRSGRAAEQYF
>TRBV4-3|-|once|TRBJ2-3|14
TGCGCCAGCAGCAGGGCGGGGAGAACAGATACGCAGTATTTT
CASSRAGRTDTQYF
>TRBV6-2/TRBV6-3|TRBD1|few|TRBJ1-2|15
TGTGCCAGCAGCAGCGACAGGGGGCGCTTCTATGGCTACACCTTC
CASSSDRGRFYGYTF
>TRBV4-2|TRBD2|few|TRBJ2-5|16
TGTGCCAGCAGCCAAGATGGCCTAGCGGGACAAGAGACCCAGTACTTC
CASSQDGLAGQETQYF
>TRBV4-3|-|many|TRBJ2-5|10
TGCGCCAGAGGTGGAGAGACCCAGTACTTC
CARGGETQYF
>TRBV7-2|TRBD1|-|TRBJ2-7|15
TGTGCCAGCAGCACAACCGGGACAGGGAGCTACGAGCAGTACTTC
CASSTTGTGSYEQYF
>TRBV5-1|-|many|TRBJ2-3|11
TGTGCCAGCAGCTTAACAGATACGCAGTATTTT
CASSLTDTQYF
>TRBV5-6|-|-|TRBJ2-3|17
TGTGCCAGCAGCTCATATAGGGACGTAACTAGCACAGATACGCAGTATTTT
CASSSYRDVTSTDTQYF
>TRBV6-2/TRBV6-3|-|-|TRBJ2-5|12
TGTGCCAGCAGTTACATCGGCGGTGAGCAGTACTTC
CASSYIGGEQYF
>TRBV5-1|TRBD1|-|TRBJ1-2|15
TGCGCCAGCAGCTTGGTAGGACAGGGGGCGCCGGGCTACACCTTC
CASSLVGQGAPGYTF
>TRBV7-3|-|-|TRBJ2-1|14
TGTGCCAGCAGCTTACGGGACCAATACAATGAGCAGTTCTTC
CASSLRDQYNEQFF
>TRBV29-1|-|few|TRBJ1-4|18
TGCAGCGTTGAAGATGATCGATGGAAGGGGGCAACTAATGAAAAACTGTTTTTT
CSVEDDRWKGATNEKLFF